This T cell receptor (beta chain) was documented in a study of cytomegalovirus exposure and HLA in healthy donors. The CDR3 spans 13 residues. V dropped 2 bases and J dropped 6 bases, with 10 bases sitting between them. From germline, CDR1 is MDHEN and CDR2 SYDVKM. Vbeta (60) and Jbeta (13) primers were used in the PCR. Here immunoSEQ multiplex PCR was the method, and the copy in TCRdb shows in-frame clones only, minus some. The sample shows about 190,000 clones, around 86% of them seen only once. Sequencing was done on a sample of PBMCs. The rearrangement joins TRBV28 to TRBJ1-1; D is ambiguous. The clonotype originates from a man aged 25 to 40 in good health and CMV-seronegative. CDR3 amino acids: CASSLKPTSEAFF. In DNA, the CDR3 is TGTGCCAGCAGTTTAAAGCCAACTTCTGAAGCTTTCTTT.